The 27 T cell receptor beta chains in this list originate from one sample, sequenced in a study of PD-L1 blockade in urothelial cancer. Libraries were prepared by immunoSEQ multiplex PCR; TCRdb keeps only in-frame clonotypes and omits some of them. The data contain more than 75,000 clones, roughly 90% of them seen just once; the ten biggest clones take up 8.5% to 9.5%. The sample consisted of PBMCs, taken around atezolizumab (anti-PD-L1) treatment. The receptors shown here come from a man between 60 and 75 years old with urothelial cancer.

The chain has TRBV5-1 and TRBJ2-5; 7 bases align to TRBD1. The J segment lost 0 bases and the V segment lost 4 bases, leaving 6 bases of the junction unmatched. The CDR3 has 15 amino acids. The germline V gene has CDR1 SGHRS and CDR2 YFSETQ. This CDR3 is CASSPRQGNQETQYF. DNA of the CDR3: TGCGCCAGCAGCCCGAGACAGGGTAACCAAGAGACCCAGTACTTC.

This clone came up once. This chain joins TRBV13 and TRBJ1-2; D not resolved. This CDR3 spans 15 amino acids. From germline, CDR1 is PRHDT and CDR2 FYEKMQ (reference sequence). Between the trimmed V and J ends, which lost 2 bases and 0 bases, there was a span of 10 bases. In DNA, the CDR3 is TGTGCCAGCAGCTTAAGCGGGGTAACTAACTATGGCTACACCTTC. This sequence encodes CASSLSGVTNYGYTF. The full variable domain, with the rest looked up from reference TRBV13 and TRBJ1-2, is AAGVIQSPRHLIKEKRETATLKCYPIPRHDTVYWYQQGPGQDPQFLISFYEKMQSDKGSIPDRFSAQQFSDYHSELNMSSLELGDSALYFCASSLSGVTNYGYTFGSGTRLTVV.

This chain links TRBV28 with TRBJ1-1; the D is unclear. V was trimmed by 7 bases and J by 2 bases, leaving 11 bases between them. Germline V gene lookup returns CDR1 MDHEN and CDR2 SYDVKM. This CDR3 is 13 amino acids long. The DNA of the CDR3 is TGTGCCAGCACCAAGGCGGTAAACACTGAAGCTTTCTTT. Amino acid sequence: CASTKAVNTEAFF.

The V call is TRBV7-3, the J call TRBJ1-3; no clear D gene. CDR3 size: 14 residues. Deletions cut 3 bases from V and 2 bases from J, with 8 bases between. The germline CDR1 and CDR2 sequences are SGHTA and FQGTGA. The CDR3, as DNA: TGTGCCAGCAGCTTCAACTCGGCTGGAAACACCATATATTTT. Translated: CASSFNSAGNTIYF.

This clone was seen just once. This chain connects TRBV5-4 to TRBJ1-2; unclear D gene. The CDR3 runs 19 residues. From germline, CDR1 is SGHNT and CDR2 YYREEE (reference sequence). Trimming shortened V by 2 bases and J by 0 bases, and 23 bases separated the two germline ends. As DNA, the CDR3 is TGTGCCAGCAGCTTAAATAAAATCGGGGTGGGTATCCCTAACTATGGCTACACCTTC. This translates into CASSLNKIGVGIPNYGYTF.

The V call is TRBV30, the J call TRBJ1-6, with TRBD1 matching 7 bases. The CDR3 loop spans 14 amino acids. Unmatched junction bases numbered 15, after V lost 5 bases and J lost 14 bases. Germline V gene sequence: CDR1 GTSNPN, CDR2 SVGIG (reference sequence). The CDR3 sequence is CAWSPLTGEWALHF. The CDR3 DNA sequence: TGTGCCTGGTCGCCCTTAACAGGGGAATGGGCCCTCCACTTT.

There are a few counts of this clone. This sequence joins TRBV9 and TRBJ2-2; D gene uncertain. Deletions cut 0 bases from V and 0 bases from J, with 6 bases between. The CDR3 has 15 amino acids. CDR1 is SGDLS and CDR2 is YYNGEE in the germline V gene. CDR3 DNA: TGTGCCAGCAGCGTAGACATCGCGAACACCGGGGAGCTGTTTTTT. Encoded protein: CASSVDIANTGELFF.

This CDR3 is CASSLEGISYNEQFF. The CDR3 DNA follows: TGCGCCAGCAGCTTGGAGGGGATCTCCTACAATGAGCAGTTCTTC. V is TRBV5-1 and J is TRBJ2-1, with a weak D call TRBD1 (5 bases). V lost 0 bases to trimming and J lost 0 bases, with 7 bases between them. The CDR3 contains 15 residues. CDR1 and CDR2 from the germline V gene are SGHRS and YFSETQ.

The chain recombines TRBV2 with TRBJ2-1; 11 positions agree with TRBD2. The germline V gene has CDR1 SNHLY and CDR2 FYNNEI. V was clipped by 6 bases and J by 3 bases; unmatched bases: 13. There are 18 residues in the CDR3. This chain's CDR3 is CASRSGTSGLRSYNEQFF. CDR3 in DNA: TGTGCCAGCAGAAGTGGGACTAGCGGTCTCCGGAGCTACAATGAGCAGTTCTTC.

The chain couples TRBV6-1 to TRBJ1-3, with 10 nucleotides matching TRBD1. The CDR3 is 16 residues long. Germline CDR1 is MNHNS and CDR2 is SASEGT. V shed 0 bases and J 3 bases; nucleotides not matched to a gene: 2. This CDR3 is CASSEAGTGVGNTIYF. CDR3 DNA sequence: TGTGCCAGCAGTGAAGCGGGGACAGGGGTTGGAAACACCATATATTTT.

The chain carries TRBV28 and TRBJ2-7; D is unresolved. CDR3 length equals 11 residues. Deletions cut 7 bases from V and 2 bases from J, with 6 bases between. Germline values: CDR1 MDHEN, CDR2 SYDVKM. The CDR3 bases are TGTGCCAGCACAAACACCTACGAGCAGTACTTC. Translation gives CASTNTYEQYF.

The CDR3 DNA reads TGCGCCAGCAGCTTGGGGACAGGGGATTCCAACGAGCAGTACTTC. It specifies CASSLGTGDSNEQYF. The chain is built from TRBV5-1 and TRBJ2-7; TRBD1 aligns across 9 bases. The CDR3 spans 15 residues. Germline-derived CDR1 and CDR2 are SGHRS and YFSETQ. V gave up 0 bases and J gave up 5 bases; unmatched junction bases: 6.

The rearrangement joins TRBV15 to TRBJ2-7; no firm D call. The CDR3 loop spans 13 amino acids. Germline V CDR1 and CDR2: LNHNV, YYDKDF (reference sequence). Trimming removed 5 bases at V and 3 bases at J, with 11 bases between. CDR3 sequence: CATSVDPGYEQYF. The DNA of the CDR3 is TGTGCCACCAGCGTCGATCCGGGCTACGAGCAGTACTTC.

The chain links TRBV7-2 to TRBJ1-2, with TRBD1 matching over 10 bases. This CDR3 has 17 amino acids. V lost 5 bases to trimming and J lost 4 bases; unmatched junction nucleotides: 13. Per germline, CDR1 SGHTA and CDR2 FQGNSA. In DNA form, the CDR3 reads TGTGCCAGCAGCCCCCGCCGGACAGGGGGTATGATCTATGGCTACACCTTC. It specifies CASSPRRTGGMIYGYTF.

The genes are TRBV11-2 and TRBJ2-1, with 9 positions matching TRBD2. Per germline, CDR1 SGHAT and CDR2 FQNNGV. With V trimmed by 5 bases and J by 4 bases, 3 bases remained unmatched. This CDR3 contains 14 residues. The CDR3 region has the DNA TGTGCCAGCAGCGTTCTAGCGGGGTACAATGAGCAGTTCTTC. This encodes CASSVLAGYNEQFF.

V usage is TRBV18 and J usage is TRBJ2-7; 9 nucleotides line up with TRBD1. The CDR3 is made up of 13 amino acids. Germline CDR1 and CDR2: KGHSH and LQKENI. V dropped 5 bases and J dropped 6; count of bases not matched to a gene: 5. The CDR3 region is CASSARQGVEQYF. The CDR3 DNA is TGTGCCAGCTCAGCCCGACAGGGGGTCGAGCAGTACTTC.

V is TRBV29-1 and J is TRBJ1-1, with D possibly being TRBD1 (6 bases). The V and J ends lost 0 bases and 4 bases respectively, with 9 bases between them. Germline CDR1 reads SQVTM; CDR2 reads ANQGSEA. The CDR3 length is 13 residues. The CDR3 spells CSVEDTRGTEAFF. CDR3 coding DNA: TGCAGCGTTGAAGATACCAGGGGCACTGAAGCTTTCTTT. Full variable domain (rest looked up from reference TRBV29-1 and TRBJ1-1): SAVISQKPSRDICQRGTSLTIQCQVDSQVTMMFWYRQQPGQSLTLIATANQGSEATYESGFVIDKFPISRPNLTFSTLTVSNMSPEDSSIYLCSVEDTRGTEAFFGQGTRLTVV.

This sequence joins TRBV5-1 and TRBJ1-2, with TRBD1 identical over 9 bases. V lost 4 bases to trimming and J lost 7 bases; unmatched junction nucleotides: 17. Germline V CDR1 and CDR2: SGHRS, YFSETQ. The length of the CDR3 is 17 residues. CDR3 region: CASSTGTGTPPGGGYTF. CDR3 sequence (DNA): TGCGCCAGCAGCACGGGGACAGGGACCCCTCCGGGCGGTGGCTACACCTTC.

The chain recombines TRBV19 with TRBJ1-6, with 10 bases matching TRBD1. The CDR3 covers 15 residues. The V segment lost 4 bases and the J segment 9 bases; nucleotides outside the gene matches: 6. Germline V lookup: CDR1 LNHDA, CDR2 SQIVND (reference sequence). CDR3 DNA: TGTGCCAGTAGTACAGAGACAGGGGGCGGTTCACCCCTCCACTTT. Amino acids: CASSTETGGGSPLHF.

The J gene is TRBJ1-5, the V gene TRBV6-1; the match to TRBD1 covers 9 bases. Trimming cost V 2 bases and J 4 bases; bases outside gene matches: 6. This CDR3 region has 16 residues. CDR1 is MNHNS and CDR2 is SASEGT in the germline V gene. The CDR3 nucleotides are TGTGCCAGCAGTGAAATCGGGACAGGGAGAAATCAGCCCCAGCATTTT. Translation gives CASSEIGTGRNQPQHF.

The rearrangement links TRBV5-5 to TRBJ2-7; 11 bases align to TRBD1. The germline V gene has CDR1 SGHKS and CDR2 YYEKEE (reference sequence). The CDR3 is 14 amino acids. V shed 6 bases, J shed 3 bases, and the junction held 5 bases outside the gene matches. CDR3 in DNA: TGTGCCAGCACCCAGGACAGGGGGCTCTACGAGCAGTACTTC. Translating gives CASTQDRGLYEQYF. The full variable domain, rest sourced from reference TRBV5-5 and TRBJ2-7, is DAGVTQSPTHLIKTRGQQVTLRCSPISGHKSVSWYQQVLGQGPQFIFQYYEKEERGRGNFPDRFSARQFPNYSSELNVNALLLGDSALYLCASTQDRGLYEQYFGPGTRLTVT.

The chain uses TRBV5-1 and TRBJ1-1; TRBD1 matches at 7 bases. After removal of 0 bases from V and 4 bases from J, the junction contained 12 bases not matched to a gene. This CDR3 spans 17 amino acids. Looked up from germline, CDR1 is SGHRS and CDR2 is YFSETQ. The CDR3 region is CASSLELRGGVGTEAFF. The CDR3 coding sequence is TGCGCCAGCAGCTTGGAACTCCGAGGGGGCGTCGGCACTGAAGCTTTCTTT. The entire variable domain, with the rest obtained from reference TRBV5-1 and TRBJ1-1, is as follows: KAGVTQTPRYLIKTRGQQVTLSCSPISGHRSVSWYQQTPGQGLQFLFEYFSETQRNKGNFPGRFSGRQFSNSRSEMNVSTLELGDSALYLCASSLELRGGVGTEAFFGQGTRLTVV.

In its sample, this clone was seen a few times. The gene calls are TRBV6-5 and TRBJ2-1; 10 bases line up with TRBD2. CDR3 length equals 15 residues. Germline V gene lookup returns CDR1 MNHEY and CDR2 SVGAGI. With V trimmed by 4 bases and J by 6 bases, 6 bases remained unmatched. Written as DNA, the CDR3 is TGTGCCAGCAGTTCTCCTAGCGGGAGTGGCAATGAGCAGTTCTTC. It codes for CASSSPSGSGNEQFF.

The rearrangement joins TRBV6-5 to TRBJ2-7; D call uncertain. Trimming stripped 2 bases from V and 1 base from J, with 9 bases between. The CDR3 extends over 14 amino acids. Germline CDR1 is MNHEY and CDR2 is SVGAGI. Here the CDR3 DNA reads TGTGCCAGCAGTTACCGGAGCAGTTCCTACGAGCAGTACTTC. Protein product: CASSYRSSSYEQYF.

The chain is built from TRBV7-6 and TRBJ2-5; 7 positions agree with TRBD2. The J segment lost 0 bases and the V segment lost 5 bases, leaving 6 bases of the junction unmatched. This CDR3 is 15 amino acids long. The germline CDR1 and CDR2 sequences are SGHVS and FNYEAQ. The CDR3 region has the DNA TGTGCCAGCAGCACCCCAGCGGGGTACCAAGAGACCCAGTACTTC. Translating it yields CASSTPAGYQETQYF.

The chain recombines TRBV28 with TRBJ2-1, with D possibly being TRBD2 (5 bases). The CDR3 has 12 amino acids. Germline V CDR1 and CDR2: MDHEN, SYDVKM. Trimming shortened V by 6 bases and J by 9 bases, and 12 bases separated the two germline ends. In DNA form, the CDR3 reads TGTGCCAGCAGCCCGGGGTATGGTGAGCAGTTCTTC. This codes for CASSPGYGEQFF.

The rearrangement links TRBV7-3 to TRBJ2-1; 10 nucleotides agree with TRBD2. The CDR3 loop spans 16 amino acids. The ends lost 4 bases at V and 4 bases at J; junction bases unmatched: 7. Germline loops: CDR1 SGHTA, CDR2 FQGTGA. DNA of the CDR3: TGTGCCAGCAGCTCTAGCGGGAGTCTCCAGTACAATGAGCAGTTCTTC. This sequence encodes CASSSSGSLQYNEQFF.